Shown below are 14 T cell receptor beta chains from a single sample sequenced in a study of blood T cell repertoires in COVID-19. Sequencing was performed with immunoSEQ multiplex PCR; in TCRdb, only in-frame clones are kept and a portion is missing. The sample contains approximately 410,000 clones, approximately 90% of which appear only once. Material for sequencing was peripheral blood. The receptors stem from a woman under 40 with active or convalescent COVID-19.

This chain links TRBV11-2 with TRBJ2-7; TRBD1 matches at 7 bases. The germline gives CDR1 SGHAT, CDR2 FQNNGV. Losses at the gene ends were 8 bases for V and 7 bases for J; bases not matched to a gene: 17. The CDR3 sequence is 15 residues long. The CDR3 DNA is TGTGCCAGCCGTAAACCGGGACAGAAGTACGAGGAGCAGTACTTC. Protein sequence: CASRKPGQKYEEQYF. Variable domain in full (rest from reference TRBV11-2 and TRBJ2-7): EAGVAQSPRYKIIEKRQSVAFWCNPISGHATLYWYQQILGQGPKLLIQFQNNGVVDDSQLPKDRFSAERLKGVDSTLKIQPAKLEDSAVYLCASRKPGQKYEEQYFGPGTRLTVT.

The chain joins TRBV10-2 to TRBJ2-6; no reliable D call. This CDR3 is 16 amino acids long. V gave up 3 bases and J gave up 3 bases, with 12 bases separating them. Per the germline V gene, CDR1 is WSHSY and CDR2 is SAAADI. CDR3 in amino acids: CASSDTSSFGANVLTF. The CDR3 DNA follows: TGCGCCAGCAGTGACACATCGTCTTTTGGGGCCAACGTCCTGACTTTC.

The chain joins TRBV30 to TRBJ2-7; TRBD2 matches 7 bases. V lost 1 base, J lost 3 bases, and 3 bases stayed unmatched. CDR3 length: 13 residues. The germline V gene encodes CDR1 GTSNPN and CDR2 SVGIG (reference sequence). For the CDR3, the DNA is TGTGCCTGGAGTGGGGGGGGATTCTACGAGCAGTACTTC. Translated: CAWSGGGFYEQYF.

This chain connects TRBV27 to TRBJ1-2, with D unclear. This CDR3 has 13 amino acids. The germline gives CDR1 MNHEY, CDR2 SMNVEV (reference sequence). Between the trimmed V and J ends, which lost 3 bases and 7 bases, there was a span of 12 bases. The CDR3 sequence is CASSFRHQAGYTF. Here the CDR3 DNA reads TGTGCCAGCAGTTTTCGACATCAAGCTGGCTACACCTTC.

The chain is built from TRBV10-3 and TRBJ2-2; a possible D gene is TRBD1 (5 bases). V gave up 0 bases and J gave up 0 bases, with 8 bases separating them. Germline CDR1 and CDR2: ENHRY and SYGVKD. This CDR3 has 16 residues. The CDR3 DNA reads as TGTGCCATCAGTGAGTCGAAGACAGCGAACACCGGGGAGCTGTTTTTT. It translates to CAISESKTANTGELFF.

This chain uses TRBV19 with TRBJ1-1; maybe TRBD1 (6 bases). V gave up 2 bases and J gave up 0 bases, with 10 bases separating them. The CDR3 has 15 residues. In germline, CDR1 is LNHDA, CDR2 SQIVND (reference sequence). The CDR3 nucleotides are TGTGCCAGTAGTATACCCCAGGGGATGAACACTGAAGCTTTCTTT. Its protein product is CASSIPQGMNTEAFF.

The chain uses TRBV3-1 (or the pseudogene TRBV3-2) and TRBJ1-3; TRBD1 might be the D (5 bases). V gave up 1 base and J gave up 0 bases, with 13 bases separating them. Germline lookup yields CDR1 LGHDT and CDR2 YNNKEL (reference sequence). CDR3 length: 17 residues. In DNA, the CDR3 is TGTGCCAGCAGCCAAGGCGGGGCAGGAGGCTCTGGAAACACCATATATTTT. Translated, it gives CASSQGGAGGSGNTIYF.

The CDR3 DNA reads as TGTGCCAGCAGCTTAGAACCCCGGGACAGTTATAATTCACCCCTCCACTTT. This translates into CASSLEPRDSYNSPLHF. This sequence joins TRBV7-8 and TRBJ1-6; 7 nucleotides line up with TRBD1. This CDR3 contains 17 residues. The V gene end was trimmed by 1 base and the J gene end by 4 bases; junction bases not matched to a gene: 7. In germline, CDR1 is SGHVS, CDR2 FQNEAQ.

The genes are TRBV19 and TRBJ1-2; TRBD1 matches at 7 bases. The length of the CDR3 is 15 residues. After removal of 6 bases from V and 2 bases from J, the junction contained 9 bases not matched to a gene. Germline V gene lookup returns CDR1 LNHDA and CDR2 SQIVND (reference sequence). The CDR3 reads CASSQPGQLNYGYTF. In nucleotides, the CDR3 is TGTGCCAGTAGCCAACCGGGACAGTTAAACTATGGCTACACCTTC.

The chain combines TRBV3-1 (or the pseudogene TRBV3-2) with TRBJ2-7, with D perhaps matching TRBD1 (6 bases). The germline V gene encodes CDR1 LGHDT and CDR2 YNNKEL (reference sequence). V lost 0 bases, J lost 5 bases, and 14 bases lay in between. The CDR3 contains 15 residues. CDR3 protein: CASSQDSGTSDEQYF. The CDR3 nucleotides are TGTGCCAGCAGCCAAGATTCCGGGACATCGGACGAGCAGTACTTC.

The chain carries TRBV19 and TRBJ1-2; 8 bases agree with TRBD1. Germline V gene lookup returns CDR1 LNHDA and CDR2 SQIVND (reference sequence). This CDR3 contains 15 residues. Losses at the gene ends were 5 bases for V and 6 bases for J; bases not matched to a gene: 11. CDR3 sequence: CASSLMGQAKDGYTF. The CDR3 nucleotides read TGTGCCAGTAGTCTCATGGGACAGGCAAAGGATGGCTACACCTTC.

The V gene is TRBV5-1, the J gene TRBJ2-5; 8 nucleotides match TRBD2. CDR3 length: 15 amino acids. CDR1 and CDR2 from the germline V gene are SGHRS and YFSETQ. J lost 4 bases, V lost 4 bases, and 9 bases had no gene match. CDR3 coding DNA: TGCGCCAGCAGCGCTGGGACTAGGGGCCCAGAGACCCAGTACTTC. Translating it yields CASSAGTRGPETQYF.

The V and J genes are TRBV6-5 and TRBJ1-1, with TRBD1 as a possible D gene (5 bases). The V gene lost 0 bases and the J gene lost 4 bases, with 9 bases spanning the gap. Germline assignment: CDR1 MNHEY and CDR2 SVGAGI. The CDR3 loop spans 14 amino acids. The CDR3: CASSYSRQGTEAFF. The CDR3 DNA reads as TGTGCCAGCAGTTACTCGAGGCAGGGCACTGAAGCTTTCTTT.

J is TRBJ2-2 and V is TRBV19, with 10 nucleotides matching TRBD2. The CDR3 is 17 residues long. After removal of 5 bases from V and 5 bases from J, the junction contained 11 bases not matched to a gene. Germline CDR1 is LNHDA and CDR2 is SQIVND (reference sequence). CDR3 region: CASSLLPGLARTGELFF. CDR3 DNA sequence: TGTGCCAGTAGTTTACTCCCGGGACTAGCGAGAACCGGGGAGCTGTTTTTT.